The entry below gives a single T cell receptor beta chain sequence along with its context. At collection, donors were nominally healthy, but unrecorded immune exposures were probable. Germline values: CDR1 MNHNY, CDR2 SVGAGI (reference sequence). This CDR3 spans 14 amino acids. V lost 6 bases and J lost 5; bases outside the gene matches: 5. The record originates from a study of cytomegalovirus exposure and HLA in healthy donors. As for the study in general: Researchers found that roughly 80% of 398 genotyped donors fell within the Caucasian-associated ancestry cluster.

The PCR ran on 60 Vbeta and 13 Jbeta primers. Only in-frame clones appear in the TCRdb table, and some are missing; sequencing was by immunoSEQ multiplex PCR. Of about 77,000 clones listed, 78% are singletons. The sequence was obtained from a man in his forties or fifties in good health and CMV-seronegative. The sequencing input was PBMCs. The rearrangement links TRBV6-6 to TRBJ1-5; 9 bases align to TRBD1. CDR3 loop: CASRPDRGHQPQHF. CDR3 nucleotide sequence: TGTGCCAGCAGACCGGACAGGGGCCATCAGCCCCAGCATTTT.